Following are 14 T cell receptor beta chains from one sample sequenced in a study of blood T cell repertoires in COVID-19. The table came from immunoSEQ multiplex PCR; TCRdb's copy has only in-frame clones and leaves some out. This sample has under 150,000 clones; approximately 87% occur once, and the top ten carry 0.95% to 1.5%. Sequencing was performed on PBMCs or T cells enriched from blood (not recorded which). The receptor set was obtained from a woman between 25 and 40 years old with acute COVID-19.

The genes are TRBV7-2 and TRBJ2-3, with a weak D call TRBD1 (6 bases). The germline V gene encodes CDR1 SGHTA and CDR2 FQGNSA. V was cut by 7 bases and J by 1 base, with 15 bases left in between. CDR3 length equals 15 residues. CDR3 bases: TGTGCCAGCACAAGGGGGTGGGGCCGCACAGATACGCAGTATTTT. This translates into CASTRGWGRTDTQYF.

This chain uses TRBV7-3 with TRBJ2-3, with D perhaps TRBD2 (6 bases). Deletions cut 2 bases from V and 1 base from J, with 22 bases between. Germline loops: CDR1 SGHTA, CDR2 FQGTGA. This CDR3 has 19 residues. Here the CDR3 reads CASSLHVLGRDLRTDTQYF. The CDR3 coding sequence is TGTGCCAGCAGCTTACATGTGCTTGGGCGGGACCTACGCACAGATACGCAGTATTTT.

The genes are TRBV7-2 and TRBJ1-5; D unclear. This CDR3 region has 12 residues. Deletions cut 4 bases from V and 4 bases from J, with 5 bases between. Germline CDR1 and CDR2: SGHTA and FQGNSA. The CDR3: CASSSKNQPQHF. In nucleotides, the CDR3 is TGTGCCAGCAGCTCCAAAAATCAGCCCCAGCATTTT.

V and J are TRBV7-2 and TRBJ1-2, with D maybe TRBD1 (6 bases). Trimming shortened V by 5 bases and J by 5 bases, and 18 bases separated the two germline ends. This CDR3 region has 15 residues. Per germline, CDR1 SGHTA and CDR2 FQGNSA. CDR3 bases: TGTGCCAGCAGCAATAGGCGGGGGGGCCTGTATGGCTACACCTTC. It specifies CASSNRRGGLYGYTF.

The chain is built from TRBV6-2 or TRBV6-3 and TRBJ2-7; D gene uncertain. V dropped 5 bases and J dropped 2 bases, with 7 bases sitting between them. CDR3 length: 12 residues. CDR1 MNHEY and CDR2 SVGEGT come from the germline V gene. The CDR3 DNA follows: TGTGCCAGCAGTGATCCAGCCTACGAGCAGTACTTC. Protein product: CASSDPAYEQYF.

V gene TRBV13 combines with J gene TRBJ2-2, with D tentatively TRBD1 (5 bases). Trimming removed 5 bases from V and 4 bases from J, with 23 bases in between. Germline assignment: CDR1 PRHDT and CDR2 FYEKMQ (reference sequence). The CDR3 is made up of 18 amino acids. This CDR3 is CASSPYTDRRVSTGELFF. The CDR3, as DNA: TGTGCCAGCAGCCCCTACACCGACAGAAGGGTTAGCACCGGGGAGCTGTTTTTT. The full variable domain, in which reference TRBV13 and TRBJ2-2 provide the parts outside the CDR3, is AAGVIQSPRHLIKEKRETATLKCYPIPRHDTVYWYQQGPGQDPQFLISFYEKMQSDKGSIPDRFSAQQFSDYHSELNMSSLELGDSALYFCASSPYTDRRVSTGELFFGEGSRLTVL.

In this sample, this clone turned up once. V is TRBV5-4 and J is TRBJ1-5; 8 bases agree with TRBD1. Germline lookup yields CDR1 SGHNT and CDR2 YYREEE (reference sequence). This CDR3 region has 14 residues. V shed 4 bases, J shed 4 bases, and the junction held 4 bases outside the gene matches. CDR3 DNA: TGTGCCAGCAGCAATGGACAGGGAAATCAGCCCCAGCATTTT. It translates to CASSNGQGNQPQHF.

The gene calls are TRBV28 and TRBJ2-1; D may be TRBD1 (5 bases). CDR3 length: 16 residues. Germline lookup yields CDR1 MDHEN and CDR2 SYDVKM. The V end was cut by 2 bases, the J end by 0 bases, with 11 bases between. CDR3 sequence: CASSLSLGASYNEQFF. Written as DNA, the CDR3 is TGTGCCAGCAGTTTAAGTCTAGGGGCCTCCTACAATGAGCAGTTCTTC.

This clone appeared once. The chain couples TRBV4-1 to TRBJ2-7; 7 bases are shared with TRBD1. Unmatched junction bases numbered 2, after V lost 2 bases and J lost 1 base. The germline V gene encodes CDR1 MGHRA and CDR2 YSYEKL. The length of the CDR3 is 14 residues. CDR3 sequence: CASSQRDRSYEQYF. CDR3 DNA: TGCGCCAGCAGCCAACGGGACAGATCCTACGAGCAGTACTTC.

The rearrangement joins TRBV7-9 to TRBJ1-2; the match to TRBD1 covers 7 bases. The germline V gene has CDR1 SEHNR and CDR2 FQNEAQ (reference sequence). The CDR3 loop spans 13 amino acids. J was trimmed by 6 bases and V by 8 bases; bases with no gene match: 9. CDR3 sequence reads: CASGKQGRDGYTF. The DNA for the CDR3 is TGTGCCAGCGGCAAACAGGGGCGGGATGGCTACACCTTC.

The chain recombines TRBV9 with TRBJ1-2; no firm D call. Trimming shortened V by 3 bases and J by 8 bases, and 11 bases separated the two germline ends. CDR3 length: 12 amino acids. CDR1 is SGDLS and CDR2 is YYNGEE in the germline V gene. The CDR3 DNA reads TGTGCCAGCAGCGGATCGAGGCCGGGCTACACCTTC. Amino acid sequence: CASSGSRPGYTF.

The gene calls are TRBV5-4 and TRBJ1-1; D possibly corresponds to TRBD1 (6 bases). The CDR3 sequence is 14 residues long. V shed 4 bases and J shed 0 bases, with 10 bases lying between them. Per the germline V gene, CDR1 is SGHNT and CDR2 is YYREEE (reference sequence). For the CDR3, the DNA is TGTGCCAGCAGCACCCGGACAGTGAACACTGAAGCTTTCTTT. It yields the protein CASSTRTVNTEAFF.

The table lists this clone with a count of one. The rearrangement links TRBV4-3 to TRBJ2-2; D gene unclear. Trimming took off 0 bases at V and 5 bases at J, with 7 bases between the two ends. Germline V CDR1 and CDR2: LGHNA, YSLEER. There are 14 residues in the CDR3. CDR3 amino acids: CASSQEPGTGELFF. CDR3 in DNA: TGCGCCAGCAGCCAAGAACCAGGAACCGGGGAGCTGTTTTTT.

This chain connects TRBV28 to TRBJ2-1; 9 nucleotides agree with TRBD2. Trimming removed 8 bases from V and 10 bases from J; junction bases left unmatched: 15. The CDR3 is made up of 15 amino acids. In germline, CDR1 is MDHEN, CDR2 SYDVKM. The CDR3 loop reads CASGAGTSRVGEQFF. In DNA form, the CDR3 reads TGTGCCAGCGGGGCCGGGACTAGCCGAGTTGGCGAGCAGTTCTTC.